What follows describes a single T cell receptor (beta chain). The antigen remains unidentified. The CDR3 is 15 amino acids. Per the germline V gene, CDR1 is MNHEY and CDR2 is SMNVEV (reference sequence). Trimming removed 2 bases from V and 4 bases from J, with 12 bases in between. This sample is part of a study of T cells in pancreatic ductal adenocarcinoma. Study-level findings and limits: Results skew toward the minority of patients with early-stage disease. Blood had more productive templates and about 8-fold more unique clonotypes than tumor. Enrichment of CD45RO+ effector over naive T cells in tumors may bias clonality. Mean clonality was approximately 0.11 in tumors and about 0.069 in blood, not significantly different.

Selected pancreatic ductal adenocarcinoma patients had undergone surgery without neoadjuvant therapy. Here immunoSEQ multiplex PCR was the method, and the copy in TCRdb shows in-frame clones only, minus some. Of 97,000 or so clones in the sample, over 90% were seen once. The sequenced sample consisted of PBMCs. The chain joins TRBV27 to TRBJ2-1; no firm D call. This clonotype was sampled from a human donor with pancreatic ductal adenocarcinoma. This CDR3 reads CASSLKTPLYNEQFF. The CDR3 nucleotides read TGTGCCAGCAGTTTAAAGACTCCACTTTACAATGAGCAGTTCTTC.